The entry below gives a single T cell receptor beta chain sequence along with its context. Its target is unknown. These data belong to a study of response to subunit inactivated influenza vaccine. Germline lookup yields CDR1 MNHEY and CDR2 SMNVEV (reference sequence). Trimming left V 6 bases short and J 4 bases short, with 15 bases between. CDR3 size: 14 residues. Using its own MiXCR run on the RT-PCR reads, TCRdb lists one record per CDR3 protein. The sample lists 400,000 to 650,000 distinct CDR3 sequences; roughly 7.9% were seen once. Study-wide findings and caveats: Authors suggested each seasonal influenza vaccination recruits few new T cells.

Source: PBMCs from blood, taken around 25 months after vaccination. The V gene is TRBV27, the J gene TRBJ1-2; the D is unclear. The sequence derives from a man aged 50 to 75 who received an inactivated influenza vaccine. Here the CDR3 reads CASSPEGFGYGYTF. CDR3 DNA: TGTGCCAGCAGCCCCGAGGGTTTTGGCTATGGCTACACCTTC.